One and the same sample provided the 13 T cell receptor beta chains below, sequenced in a study of T cells in Graves' hyperthyroidism and ophthalmopathy. Template material for amplifying TCR beta CDR3 regions consisted of RNA transcripts. The primer set for the first-round RT-PCR of the TCR CDR3 was HTBI. TCRdb redid the calling of the multiplex PCR reads with MiXCR, one entry per CDR3 protein. The table shows 300,000 or so distinct CDR3 sequences, with over 20% occurring only once. Source material: blood. The receptors stem from a woman in her forties or fifties with Graves' hyperthyroidism.

This clonotype was detected ten times or more. This chain connects TRBV28 to TRBJ1-2; D remains ambiguous. Trimming removed 4 bases at V and 1 base at J, with 10 bases between. This CDR3 is built from 14 residues. From germline, CDR1 is MDHEN and CDR2 SYDVKM. The CDR3 bases are TGTGCCAGCAGTTCGACGGACCGTAACTATGGCTACACCTTC. Protein sequence: CASSSTDRNYGYTF.

The genes are TRBV28 and TRBJ1-5; D call uncertain. The germline V gene has CDR1 MDHEN and CDR2 SYDVKM. The CDR3 length is 13 residues. V was cut by 2 bases and J by 9 bases, with 11 bases left in between. The CDR3 protein is CASSLPDPTPQHF. The CDR3 nucleotides are TGTGCCAGCAGTTTACCTGACCCCACGCCCCAGCATTTT.

There are a few counts of this clonotype. The final CDR3 position lacks the conserved phenylalanine or tryptophan, pointing to a likely read error. The gene calls are TRBV12-3 or TRBV12-4 and TRBJ1-1, with D possibly TRBD1 on 5 matching bases. Trimming stripped 2 bases from V and 5 bases from J, with 12 bases between. This CDR3 contains 14 residues. The CDR3 DNA is TGTGCCAGCAGTTTAAGAGACACAGGAACTGAAGCTTTCCTT. This sequence encodes CASSLRDTGTEAFL.

This chain joins TRBV6-1 and TRBJ2-1; 9 bases match TRBD2. With V trimmed by 6 bases and J by 3 bases, 9 bases remained unmatched. From germline, CDR1 is MNHNS and CDR2 SASEGT. CDR3 size: 16 residues. CDR3 sequence reads: CASSPKGREGYNEQFF. Here the CDR3 DNA reads TGTGCCAGCAGCCCCAAGGGGCGGGAGGGCTACAATGAGCAGTTCTTC.

The sample holds one count of this clonotype. The chain uses TRBV7-9 and TRBJ1-3, with D perhaps TRBD1 (5 bases). Germline CDR1 is SEHNR and CDR2 is FQNEAQ (reference sequence). Trimming pared 3 bases from V and 3 bases from J, leaving 9 bases between. This CDR3 region has 14 residues. DNA of the CDR3: TGTGCCAGCAGCTTGATAACAGGTGGAAACACCATATATTTT. Its translation is CASSLITGGNTIYF.

V usage is TRBV5-4 and J usage is TRBJ1-5; 8 bases match TRBD1. This CDR3 spans 14 amino acids. Germline CDR1 reads SGHNT; CDR2 reads YYREEE (reference sequence). J lost 3 bases, V lost 4 bases, and 3 bases had no gene match. CDR3: CASSPGQDNQPQHF. CDR3 nucleotide sequence: TGTGCCAGCAGCCCGGGACAGGACAATCAGCCCCAGCATTTT.

V usage is TRBV20-1 and J usage is TRBJ1-2, with D maybe TRBD1 (5 bases). V lost 3 bases and J 2 bases, leaving 13 bases between the germline ends. The germline gives CDR1 DFQATT, CDR2 SNEGSKA (reference sequence). This CDR3 contains 14 residues. The CDR3: CSARGGSLNYGYTF. In nucleotides, the CDR3 is TGCAGTGCTAGGGGGGGGAGTTTAAACTATGGCTACACCTTC.

In its sample, this clonotype was seen a few times. The chain uses TRBV29-1 and TRBJ1-2; 8 nucleotides line up with TRBD1. From germline, CDR1 is SQVTM and CDR2 ANQGSEA. The CDR3 has 14 amino acids. J gave up 7 bases and V 2 bases, and 9 bases lay outside the gene matches. CDR3 sequence (DNA): TGCAGCGTTGAAAGTGGGCAGGGGGCTGCTGGCTACACCTTC. Amino acids: CSVESGQGAAGYTF.

This clonotype was seen at least ten times. The gene calls are TRBV3-1 and TRBJ1-5; D perhaps matches TRBD1 (5 bases). Germline CDR1 LGHDT, CDR2 YNNKEL (reference sequence). CDR3 length: 13 amino acids. V lost 4 bases and J 6 bases, leaving 10 bases between the germline ends. This chain's CDR3 is CASSPSGGQPQHF. CDR3 DNA sequence: TGTGCCAGCAGCCCCTCGGGGGGTCAGCCCCAGCATTTT.

This clonotype was seen many times. J is TRBJ2-5 and V is TRBV12-3 or TRBV12-4; TRBD2 is a possible D gene (5 bases). The CDR3 is made up of 13 amino acids. V was shortened by 3 bases and J by 2 bases, with 7 bases between the two germline ends. The CDR3 here is CASSFSGQETQYF. CDR3 nucleotide sequence: TGTGCCAGCAGTTTCTCGGGGCAAGAGACCCAGTACTTC.

This clonotype was detected ten times or more. This chain links TRBV2 with TRBJ1-5, with 7 bases lining up with TRBD1. CDR1 is SNHLY, CDR2 FYNNEI, per germline. This CDR3 has 14 amino acids. J was trimmed by 6 bases and V by 4 bases; bases with no gene match: 6. The CDR3 loop is CASSGQGVGQPQHF. In DNA, the CDR3 is TGTGCCAGCAGTGGACAGGGTGTGGGTCAGCCCCAGCATTTT.

This chain joins TRBV27 and TRBJ1-2; TRBD1 might be the D (5 bases). The V gene lost 4 bases and the J gene lost 2 bases, with 11 bases spanning the gap. Germline V CDR1 and CDR2: MNHEY, SMNVEV (reference sequence). There are 14 residues in the CDR3. The CDR3 DNA is TGTGCCAGCAGTTCCAGGGTTTACAACTATGGCTACACCTTC. Translated, it gives CASSSRVYNYGYTF.

This clonotype has a handful of counts. The rearrangement uses TRBV6-2 or TRBV6-3 and TRBJ2-6; D is ambiguous. V dropped 7 bases and J dropped 2 bases, with 24 bases sitting between them. This CDR3 region has 19 residues. The germline gives CDR1 MNHEY, CDR2 SVGEGT. The CDR3 is CASTPGAPNAVAGANVLTF. For the CDR3, the DNA is TGTGCCAGCACACCCGGAGCCCCAAACGCGGTAGCTGGGGCCAACGTCCTGACTTTC.